These T cell receptor beta chains were read from a single sample in a study of CD8 T cells in ankylosing spondylitis. TCRdb re-derived calls from the 5' RACE reads in MiXCR, one entry per CDR3 protein. Among about 460,000 distinct CDR3 sequences listed, approximately 5% were seen once. The sequenced sample was blood, either unsorted or a sorted T cell fraction (not recorded which). These receptors came from a male donor with ankylosing spondylitis. Both conserved end residues are part of each CDR3. Each record gives: clone size, J gene, V gene, D gene, CDR3 DNA, CDR3 protein. D genes are given only for firm matches. Size is stated for part of the rows, as once, few or many counts, or as a class when the clone is expanded.

>many|TRBJ1-6|TRBV7-9|NA
TGTGCCAGCAGCAACAGAGGCTCCTATAATTCACCCCTCCACTTT
CASSNRGSYNSPLHF
>many|TRBJ1-5|TRBV9|NA
TGTGCCAGCAGCGAAGGGGGTGGCGGAGGCAATCAGCCCCAGCATTTT
CASSEGGGGGNQPQHF
>many|TRBJ2-7|TRBV7-2|TRBD1
TGTGCCAGCAGTTACTCGGGGGGACAGGGAGCCTACGAGCAGTACTTC
CASSYSGGQGAYEQYF
>many|TRBJ2-2|TRBV12-3/TRBV12-4|TRBD2
TGTGCCAGCAGTCCCCTAGCGGTCCCCGGGGAGCTGTTTTTT
CASSPLAVPGELFF
>many|TRBJ1-2|TRBV20-1|NA
TGCAGTGGGGACTCAGGCTATGGCTACACCTTC
CSGDSGYGYTF
>many|TRBJ2-1|TRBV9|TRBD2
TGTGCCAGCAGCGTCGCGGGGGACGTGTCCTACAATGAGCAGTTCTTC
CASSVAGDVSYNEQFF
>NA|TRBJ1-1|TRBV5-8|NA
TGTGCCAGCAGCTTGTTTGGGGGGCAAACTGAAGCTTTCTTT
CASSLFGGQTEAFF
>NA|TRBJ2-2|TRBV3-1|TRBD2
TGTGCCAGCAGCCCGGGGACTAGTTGGTTGAACACCGGGGAGCTGTTTTTT
CASSPGTSWLNTGELFF
>many|TRBJ1-1|TRBV5-6|NA
TGTGCCAGCAGCTTTCCAGGGATAGGAACTGAAGCTTTCTTT
CASSFPGIGTEAFF
>NA|TRBJ2-7|TRBV20-1|NA
TGCTGTGCTACCCCCCCCTATAGGCCGGCAGGGTTCAACGAGCAGTACTTC
CCATPPYRPAGFNEQYF
>NA|TRBJ2-3|TRBV28|NA
TGTGCCAGCAGGCTGACACCGACTAGCACAGATACGCAGTATTTT
CASRLTPTSTDTQYF
>many|TRBJ1-4|TRBV4-3|TRBD1
TGCGCCAGCAGCCAAGAAGGGAACAGGGGCGGTGAAAAACTGTTTTTT
CASSQEGNRGGEKLFF
>many|TRBJ2-7|TRBV27|NA
TGTGCCAGCAGTTTATACCGCGGCAACGAGCAGTACTTC
CASSLYRGNEQYF
>many|TRBJ2-5|TRBV27|TRBD2
TGTGCCAGCAGCCATGGGGATCGGCTAGCGGCAATCCAAGAGACCCAGTACTTC
CASSHGDRLAAIQETQYF
>few|TRBJ2-4|TRBV27|NA
TGTGCCAGCAGTTCCTACAGGGTTCAAAACATTCAGTACTTC
CASSSYRVQNIQYF
>many|TRBJ2-1|TRBV14|TRBD2
TGTGCCAGCAGCCACAGACCGGGACTAGCGGCAAACAATGAGCAGTTCTTC
CASSHRPGLAANNEQFF
>many|TRBJ2-5|TRBV25-1|NA
TGTGCCAGCAGTACGCCCACATTGGAGACCCAGTACTTC
CASSTPTLETQYF
>many|TRBJ1-5|TRBV29-1|NA
TGCAGCGTTGAAGTTCGGGGCCCCAGTCAGCCCCAGCATTTT
CSVEVRGPSQPQHF
>many|TRBJ1-2|TRBV20-1|TRBD1
TGCAGTGCTATTACCTACAGGGGACGCGGCTACACCTTC
CSAITYRGRGYTF
>few|TRBJ2-7|TRBV7-9|TRBD2
TGTGCCAGCAGCTTAACGTTGAGCGGGACGGTGAACGAGCAGTACTTC
CASSLTLSGTVNEQYF
>many|TRBJ2-3|TRBV7-2|NA
TGTGCCAGCAGCTTAGTTCCTACACCCACAGATACGCAGTATTTT
CASSLVPTPTDTQYF
>many|TRBJ1-1|TRBV10-3|TRBD1
TGTGCCATCAGTGACAGGGGGGGCACTGAAGCTTTCTTT
CAISDRGGTEAFF
>NA|TRBJ1-2|TRBV6-2/TRBV6-3|NA
TGTGCCAGCACCGCTCCTGAGGGGACAGGCTACACCTTC
CASTAPEGTGYTF
>many|TRBJ1-1|TRBV4-3|NA
TGCGCCAGCAGCCCAAGTCAGTTCTTTTCCATGAACACTGAAGCTTTCTTT
CASSPSQFFSMNTEAFF